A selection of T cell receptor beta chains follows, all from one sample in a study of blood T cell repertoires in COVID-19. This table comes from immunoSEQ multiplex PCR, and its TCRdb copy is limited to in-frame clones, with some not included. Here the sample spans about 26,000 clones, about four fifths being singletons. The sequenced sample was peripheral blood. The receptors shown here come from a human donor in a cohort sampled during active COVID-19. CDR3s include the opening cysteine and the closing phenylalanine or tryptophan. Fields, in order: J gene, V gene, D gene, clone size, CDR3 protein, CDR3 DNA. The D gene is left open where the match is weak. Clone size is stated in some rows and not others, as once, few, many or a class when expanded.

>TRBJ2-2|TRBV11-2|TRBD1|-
CASSSGTGGADTGELFF
TGTGCCAGCAGCTCCGGGACAGGGGGCGCCGACACCGGGGAGCTGTTTTTT
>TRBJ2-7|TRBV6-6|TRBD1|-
CASSLWTGSEQYF
TGTGCCAGCAGTCTGTGGACAGGGAGCGAGCAGTACTTC
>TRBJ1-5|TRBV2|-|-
CASSEFRGSNQPQHF
TGTGCCAGCAGTGAATTTCGGGGGAGCAATCAGCCCCAGCATTTT
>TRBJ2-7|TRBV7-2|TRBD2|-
CASSRTGTSPFEQYF
TGTGCCAGCAGCAGGACCGGGACTAGTCCGTTCGAGCAGTACTTC
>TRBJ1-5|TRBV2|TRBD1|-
CASSWDRGLISQPQHF
TGTGCCAGCAGTTGGGACAGGGGGCTTATTAGTCAGCCCCAGCATTTT
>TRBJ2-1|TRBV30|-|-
CAWRGAGNFEQFF
TGTGCCTGGAGGGGGGCCGGGAATTTTGAGCAGTTCTTC
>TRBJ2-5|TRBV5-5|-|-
CASSLGTGSNKFFEETQYF
TGTGCCAGCAGCTTGGGCACAGGGTCAAATAAATTTTTCGAAGAGACCCAGTACTTC
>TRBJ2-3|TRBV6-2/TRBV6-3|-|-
CASSDRDIGTDTQYF
TGTGCCAGCAGTGACCGGGACATCGGCACAGATACGCAGTATTTT
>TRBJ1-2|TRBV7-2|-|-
CASSLGVRGHGYTF
TGTGCCAGCAGCTTAGGAGTGAGAGGTCATGGCTACACCTTC
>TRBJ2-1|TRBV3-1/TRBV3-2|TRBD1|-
CASSQLGGQAVWEQFF
TGTGCCAGCAGCCAATTGGGGGGACAGGCGGTTTGGGAGCAGTTCTTC
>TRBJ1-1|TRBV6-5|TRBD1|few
CASRLQGDTEAFF
TGTGCCAGCAGACTCCAGGGGGACACTGAAGCTTTCTTT
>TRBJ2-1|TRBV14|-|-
CASSQDLDNEQFF
TGTGCCAGCAGCCAAGATCTTGACAATGAGCAGTTCTTC
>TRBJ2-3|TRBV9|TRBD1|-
CASSTYRGRSDTQYF
TGTGCCAGCAGCACTTACAGGGGGCGGTCAGATACGCAGTATTTT
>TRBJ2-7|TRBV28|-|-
CASSFQGNSYEQYF
TGTGCCAGCAGTTTCCAGGGTAATTCCTACGAGCAGTACTTC
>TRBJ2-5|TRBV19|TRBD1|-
CASSPRQGLKTQYF
TGTGCCAGTAGCCCCCGACAGGGGTTAAAGACCCAGTACTTC
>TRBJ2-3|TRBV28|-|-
CASSPLGIADTTDTQYF
TGTGCCAGCAGTCCCCTAGGGATAGCGGACACCACAGATACGCAGTATTTT
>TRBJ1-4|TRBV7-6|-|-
CASSLRGGALNEKLFF
TGTGCCAGCAGCTTACGTGGAGGGGCCCTTAATGAAAAACTGTTTTTT
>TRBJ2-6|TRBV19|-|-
CASSIATVPGANVLTF
TGTGCCAGTAGTATAGCAACGGTACCTGGGGCCAACGTCCTGACTTTC
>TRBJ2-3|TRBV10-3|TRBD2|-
CAISEGRGLAGGGTDTQYF
TGTGCCATCAGTGAGGGGCGCGGACTAGCGGGAGGAGGCACAGATACGCAGTATTTT
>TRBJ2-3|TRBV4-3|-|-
CASSQEGGASTDTQYF
TGCGCCAGCAGCCAAGAAGGGGGGGCGAGCACAGATACGCAGTATTTT
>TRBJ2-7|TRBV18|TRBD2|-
CASSPPGTSTYEQYF
TGTGCCAGCTCACCACCGGGGACTAGTACCTACGAGCAGTACTTC
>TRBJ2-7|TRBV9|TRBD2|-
CASSVEGGGPGEQYF
TGTGCCAGCAGCGTAGAGGGCGGGGGGCCTGGCGAGCAGTACTTC
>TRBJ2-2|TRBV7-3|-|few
CASSLEAGPTNTGELFF
TGTGCCAGCAGCTTAGAGGCGGGGCCTACGAACACCGGGGAGCTGTTTTTT
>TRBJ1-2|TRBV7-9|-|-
CASSLGDFYGYTF
TGTGCCAGCAGCTTAGGCGACTTCTATGGCTACACCTTC
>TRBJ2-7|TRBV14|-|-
CASSQEGDTLYEQYF
TGTGCCAGCAGCCAAGAAGGGGACACCCTGTACGAGCAGTACTTC
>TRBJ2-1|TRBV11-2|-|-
CASSLGRSNEQFF
TGTGCCAGCAGCTTAGGGAGGAGCAATGAGCAGTTCTTC
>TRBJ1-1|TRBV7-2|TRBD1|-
CASSPRQGAANTEAFF
TGTGCCAGCAGCCCACGACAGGGGGCGGCGAACACTGAAGCTTTCTTT
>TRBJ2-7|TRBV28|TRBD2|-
CASSLLGDYYEQYF
TGTGCCAGCAGTTTGCTCGGGGACTATTACGAGCAGTACTTC
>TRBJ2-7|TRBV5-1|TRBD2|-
CASRGGLAGAYEQYF
TGCGCCAGCAGGGGCGGTCTGGCGGGAGCCTACGAGCAGTACTTC
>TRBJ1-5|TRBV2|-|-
CASSKLNQGNQPQHF
TGTGCCAGCAGTAAACTCAATCAGGGGAACCAGCCCCAGCATTTT
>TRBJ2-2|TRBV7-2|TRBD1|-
CASSPDRGTGELFF
TGTGCCAGCAGCCCTGACAGGGGTACCGGGGAGCTGTTTTTT
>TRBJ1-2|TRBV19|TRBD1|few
CASTPGQVLHYGYTF
TGTGCCAGTACCCCGGGACAGGTATTACACTATGGCTACACCTTC
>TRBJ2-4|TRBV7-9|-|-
CASSLQGDIQYF
TGTGCCAGCAGCTTACAAGGGGACATTCAGTACTTC
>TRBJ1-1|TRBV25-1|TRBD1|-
CASSEFRGLSTEAFF
TGTGCCAGCAGTGAATTCAGGGGGCTAAGCACTGAAGCTTTCTTT
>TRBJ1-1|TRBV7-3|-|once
CASSIGPGITEAFF
TGTGCCAGCAGCATAGGCCCGGGTATCACTGAAGCTTTCTTT
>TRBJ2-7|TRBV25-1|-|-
CASSGAGEQYF
TGTGCCAGCAGTGGGGCTGGCGAGCAGTACTTC
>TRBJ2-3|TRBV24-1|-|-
CATSGQDTQYF
TGTGCCACCAGTGGACAGGACACGCAGTATTTT
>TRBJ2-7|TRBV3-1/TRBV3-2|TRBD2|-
CASSQDALAGSYEQYF
TGTGCCAGCAGCCAAGATGCACTAGCGGGGTCCTACGAGCAGTACTTC
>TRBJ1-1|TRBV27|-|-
CASSFAVTVSTEAFF
TGTGCCAGCAGTTTCGCGGTGACGGTTTCCACTGAAGCTTTCTTT
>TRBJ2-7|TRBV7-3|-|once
CASSSLAGKNEQYF
TGTGCCAGCAGCTCTTTGGCAGGGAAGAACGAGCAGTACTTC
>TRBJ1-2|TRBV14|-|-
CASSQVMGGYGYTF
TGTGCCAGCAGCCAAGTTATGGGGGGCTATGGCTACACCTTC
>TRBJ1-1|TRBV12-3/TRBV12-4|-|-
CACKRGAGTEAFF
TGTGCCTGCAAACGGGGGGCAGGAACTGAAGCTTTCTTT
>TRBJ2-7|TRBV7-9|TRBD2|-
CASGSSGSSDEQYF
TGTGCCAGCGGATCTAGCGGGAGTTCGGACGAGCAGTACTTC
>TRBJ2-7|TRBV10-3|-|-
CAISARTETYEQYF
TGTGCCATCAGTGCCCGGACAGAAACCTACGAGCAGTACTTC
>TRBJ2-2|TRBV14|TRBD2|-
CASSPRLAGGSTGELFF
TGTGCCAGCAGCCCCCGTCTAGCGGGAGGTAGTACCGGGGAGCTGTTTTTT
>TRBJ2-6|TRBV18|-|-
CASSRLSGANVLTF
TGTGCCAGCTCACGGCTCTCTGGGGCCAACGTCCTGACTTTC
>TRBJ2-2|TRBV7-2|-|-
CASSSSTGNTGELFF
TGTGCCAGCAGCTCCAGCACGGGGAACACCGGGGAGCTGTTTTTT
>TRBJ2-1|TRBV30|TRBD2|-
CAWAQGTSGGRSSYNEQFF
TGTGCCTGGGCCCAAGGGACTAGCGGGGGCAGGAGCTCCTACAATGAGCAGTTCTTC
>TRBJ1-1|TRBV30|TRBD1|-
CAWDRGGTEAFF
TGTGCCTGGGACAGGGGAGGCACTGAAGCTTTCTTT
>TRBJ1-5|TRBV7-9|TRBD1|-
CASSHTGDDQPQHF
TGTGCCAGCAGCCATACAGGGGATGATCAGCCCCAGCATTTT
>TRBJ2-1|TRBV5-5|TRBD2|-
CASCPWGGGDNEQFF
TGTGCCAGCTGCCCCTGGGGCGGGGGGGACAATGAGCAGTTCTTC
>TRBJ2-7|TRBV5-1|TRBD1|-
CASSGLQGGGEQYF
TGCGCCAGCAGCGGACTACAGGGGGGTGGCGAGCAGTACTTC
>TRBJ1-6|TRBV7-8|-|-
CASSGQGGYNSPLHF
TGTGCCAGCAGCGGGCAGGGAGGGTATAATTCACCCCTCCACTTT
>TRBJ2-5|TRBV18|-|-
CASSPVLQETQYF
TGTGCCAGCTCACCCGTTCTTCAAGAGACCCAGTACTTC
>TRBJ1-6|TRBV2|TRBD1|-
CASTGTDNSPLHF
TGTGCCAGTACCGGGACAGATAATTCACCCCTCCACTTT